The entry that follows covers one T cell receptor beta chain sequence. This sample is part of a study of technical replicates of blood from a handful of donors. The CDR3 is made up of 15 amino acids. Germline trimming cut 4 bases from V and 7 bases from J; bases unmatched to any gene: 5. Germline V gene data show CDR1 as MNHNY and CDR2 as SVGAGI (reference sequence). The table came from immunoSEQ multiplex PCR; TCRdb's copy has only in-frame clones and leaves some out. Found here are 65,000 to 95,000 clones, approximately 86% of them singletons; the top ten hold 4.5% to 6%. V gene TRBV6-6 combines with J gene TRBJ1-6; 9 nucleotides line up with TRBD1. The source of this sequence is a human donor in good health. Some clones in this sample may be carry-over from other donors' samples. Sequencing used PBMCs. As DNA, the CDR3 is TGTGCCAGCAGTTCCCGAGGACAGGGGAATTCACCCCTCCACTTT. Translating gives CASSSRGQGNSPLHF.